The rows below give T cell receptor beta chains drawn from one sample of a study of vaccination and CD4 T cells after COVID-19. TCRdb redid the calling of the PCR reads with MiXCR, one entry per CDR3 protein. The sample carries some 10,000 distinct CDR3 sequences, 35% to 50% recorded once. For these TCRs, the target antigens are not known. Input material: CD4+ T cells from blood, cultured in vitro. These receptors all stem from a human donor who had recovered from COVID-19. Both conserved end residues are part of each CDR3. The order of the fields is J gene, V gene, D gene, clone size, CDR3 protein. A D gene is named only where the DNA matches it firmly. The listing skips clone size in some rows; elsewhere it reads once, few, many or a size class.

>TRBJ1-6|TRBV19|NA|NA
CASSAMGTSNSPLHF
>TRBJ1-1|TRBV28|NA|NA
CASSWAAVGGTEAFF
>TRBJ1-1|TRBV10-3|NA|NA
CAISESTAMNTEAFF
>TRBJ2-7|TRBV20-1|NA|NA
CSARPDREHSYEQYF
>TRBJ2-7|TRBV6-1|NA|NA
CASREQVWQYF
>TRBJ2-1|TRBV5-1|NA|NA
CASSSRDVSSYNEQFF
>TRBJ1-5|TRBV27|TRBD1|few
CASSFGQGSNQPQHF
>TRBJ2-5|TRBV30|NA|medium-sized
CAWVTWGRETQYF
>TRBJ1-1|TRBV6-1|NA|NA
CASSPQGTEAFF
>TRBJ1-2|TRBV28|TRBD1|few
CASSPGQGAYGYTF
>TRBJ1-1|TRBV7-8|NA|NA
CASSLQAGSNTEAFF
>TRBJ1-1|TRBV4-1|NA|NA
CASSSGGRGNTEAFF
>TRBJ1-1|TRBV6-1|NA|few
CASGEMNTEAFF
>TRBJ1-2|TRBV7-8|NA|few
CASSLGQGFLLSYTF
>TRBJ2-3|TRBV5-1|NA|once
CASSWPRHWREATDTQYF
>TRBJ2-5|TRBV12-3/TRBV12-4|TRBD2|NA
CASSPRLAGGLGTQYF
>TRBJ2-7|TRBV20-1|TRBD2|NA
CSASRGGTLGFREQYF
>TRBJ1-1|TRBV19|TRBD1|NA
CASSMTGGANTEAFF
>TRBJ2-7|TRBV7-3|NA|NA
CASSQSSESYEQYF
>TRBJ2-5|TRBV7-7|NA|NA
CASSTGRSVQETQYF
>TRBJ1-6|TRBV2|NA|NA
CASSDRQGRSPLHF
>TRBJ2-2|TRBV7-6|TRBD2|NA
CASSPRGLAGAGELFF
>TRBJ2-7|TRBV10-3|TRBD2|once
CAISGGLAGGAYEQYF
>TRBJ1-6|TRBV20-1|NA|few
CSAPGQGPYNSPLHF
>TRBJ1-1|TRBV14|NA|NA
CASSQVKGPRTEAFF